This passage covers 16 T cell receptor beta chains from one sample sequenced in a study of CD8 T cells in ankylosing spondylitis. Broader study findings: Typical of ankylosing spondylitis blood, it appeared, was a TCR beta motif of seven to nine highly homologous variants.

These receptors lack a known antigen. TCRdb used MiXCR to reprocess the 5' RACE reads, holding one entry per CDR3 protein. The sample holds 330,000 or so distinct CDR3 sequences, 6.5% to 10% seen once. Specimen: blood, either unsorted or a sorted T cell fraction (not recorded which). The receptors shown here come from a male donor with ankylosing spondylitis.

This clonotype was observed many times. The J gene is TRBJ1-1, the V gene TRBV27; D is perhaps TRBD1 (6 bases). The CDR3 is 14 residues long. In germline, CDR1 is MNHEY, CDR2 SMNVEV (reference sequence). Trimming removed 2 bases from V and 5 bases from J, with 12 bases in between. The CDR3, as DNA: TGTGCCAGCAGTTTAAGGCAGGGGCAAACTGAAGCTTTCTTT. Its translation is CASSLRQGQTEAFF.

The rearrangement links TRBV7-2 to TRBJ1-1; D gene uncertain. V was clipped by 5 bases and J by 4 bases, with 11 bases between them. CDR1 is SGHTA and CDR2 is FQGNSA in the germline V gene. The CDR3 loop spans 13 amino acids. For the CDR3, the DNA is TGTGCCAGCAGCCCGGACTTGAGCACTGAAGCTTTCTTT. Translating it yields CASSPDLSTEAFF.

This clonotype has just a few counts. The chain has TRBV2 and TRBJ2-5; a possible D gene is TRBD2 (5 bases). CDR3 length: 13 residues. The germline V gene has CDR1 SNHLY and CDR2 FYNNEI. Trimming pared 4 bases from V and 5 bases from J, leaving 11 bases between. The CDR3 DNA reads as TGTGCCAGCAGTGCGGTCCAGCGGGAGACCCAGTACTTC. Translated, it gives CASSAVQRETQYF.

This clonotype was detected a few times. One junction end does not reproduce the germline sequence, and a read error may be involved. The chain is built from TRBV5-4 and TRBJ1-4; 9 nucleotides match TRBD1. The CDR3 is 12 residues long. Germline V gene sequence: CDR1 SGHNT, CDR2 YYREEE (reference sequence). CDR3 nucleotide sequence: TGTGCCAGCAGCTCCGGGACAGGGTATTTTCGTTTT. Translation: CASSSGTGYFRF.

This clonotype was counted a few times. The chain joins TRBV10-3 to TRBJ1-5, with D possibly being TRBD1 (6 bases). CDR1 is ENHRY, CDR2 SYGVKD, per germline. The ends were cut back, 6 bases at V and 5 bases at J, with 14 bases in the middle. The CDR3 is made up of 14 amino acids. Here the CDR3 reads CAIRAGDGDQPQHF. As DNA, the CDR3 is TGTGCCATCAGAGCAGGGGATGGGGATCAGCCCCAGCATTTT.

This chain connects TRBV10-3 to TRBJ2-1; 10 bases align to TRBD2. J gave up 6 bases and V 8 bases, and 7 bases lay outside the gene matches. This CDR3 is 14 amino acids long. Germline lookup yields CDR1 ENHRY and CDR2 SYGVKD. Written as DNA, the CDR3 is TGTGCCATCGCTCCTAGCGGGAGCTCCAATGAGCAGTTCTTC. It is translated as CAIAPSGSSNEQFF.

This clonotype has at least ten counts. This chain links TRBV2 with TRBJ2-2; D not certain. Trimming cost V 5 bases and J 0 bases, with 10 bases left between them. CDR1 is SNHLY and CDR2 is FYNNEI in the germline V gene. The CDR3 runs 15 residues. The CDR3 is CASSLDRPNTGELFF. Written as DNA, the CDR3 is TGTGCCAGCAGTTTGGACCGACCGAACACCGGGGAGCTGTTTTTT.

This clonotype was counted a few times. The V call is TRBV4-1, the J call TRBJ2-6; D is ambiguous. CDR1 and CDR2 (germline): MGHRA, YSYEKL. V lost 1 base and J 0 bases, leaving 7 bases between the germline ends. The CDR3 length is 16 residues. This CDR3 reads CASSQAVVSGANVLTF. DNA for the CDR3: TGCGCCAGCAGCCAAGCAGTGGTCTCTGGGGCCAACGTCCTGACTTTC.

The chain employs TRBV19 and TRBJ2-1; D perhaps matches TRBD2 (5 bases). The CDR3 has 15 amino acids. Germline V gene lookup returns CDR1 LNHDA and CDR2 SQIVND (reference sequence). V lost 2 bases and J 4 bases, leaving 12 bases between the germline ends. CDR3 in amino acids: CASSIHLAGYNEQFF. CDR3 sequence (DNA): TGTGCCAGTAGTATACATCTAGCTGGGTACAATGAGCAGTTCTTC.

The chain joins TRBV7-8 to TRBJ2-7; a weak D match, TRBD2 (6 bases). The germline V gene has CDR1 SGHVS and CDR2 FQNEAQ. The CDR3 has 15 residues. Trimming removed 5 bases from V and 3 bases from J, with 17 bases in between. The CDR3 bases are TGTGCCAGCAGCCCTACTCTAGCGATTGTCTACGAGCAGTACTTC. This encodes CASSPTLAIVYEQYF. Full variable domain (rest looked up from reference TRBV7-8 and TRBJ2-7): GAGVSQSPRYKVAKRGQDVALRCDPISGHVSLFWYQQALGQGPEFLTYFQNEAQLDKSGLPSDRFFAERPEGSVSTLKIQRTQQEDSAVYLCASSPTLAIVYEQYFGPGTRLTVT.

The table lists this clonotype with many counts. This chain links TRBV29-1 with TRBJ2-3; 7 positions match TRBD2. Germline values: CDR1 SQVTM, CDR2 ANQGSEA. The CDR3 totals 13 residues. With V trimmed by 7 bases and J by 0 bases, 4 bases remained unmatched. The CDR3 loop is CSDSGWSTDTQYF. Written as DNA, the CDR3 is TGCAGCGATAGCGGGTGGAGCACAGATACGCAGTATTTT.

The chain carries TRBV9 and TRBJ2-7; no firm D call. Trimming left V 1 base short and J 6 bases short, with 11 bases between. The germline V gene encodes CDR1 SGDLS and CDR2 YYNGEE. The CDR3 extends over 13 amino acids. CDR3 bases: TGTGCCAGCAGCGTACAGCCGTCGGGCGAGCAGTACTTC. Translation gives CASSVQPSGEQYF.

This clonotype was recorded a few times. One junction end does not reproduce the germline sequence, and a read error may be involved. The chain employs TRBV6-6 and TRBJ2-1; TRBD1 matches at 7 bases. The CDR3 runs to 11 residues. CDR1 and CDR2 from the germline V gene are MNHNY and SVGAGI (reference sequence). CDR3 sequence reads: CASSSGQILLF. In DNA form, the CDR3 reads TGTGCCAGCAGTTCGGGACAGATCTTGCTCTTC.

This chain connects TRBV30 to TRBJ1-1, with 7 bases aligning to TRBD1. Germline trimming cut 4 bases from V and 9 bases from J; bases unmatched to any gene: 14. In germline, CDR1 is GTSNPN, CDR2 SVGIG (reference sequence). The CDR3 totals 14 residues. CDR3 residues: CAWILRDRFSQAFF. CDR3 nucleotides: TGTGCCTGGATCCTCCGGGACAGATTCTCCCAAGCTTTCTTT.

The chain carries TRBV15 and TRBJ2-1; weak D call: TRBD2 (6 bases). The germline V and J ends were trimmed by 5 bases and 6 bases, with 14 bases remaining between them. Germline assignment: CDR1 LNHNV and CDR2 YYDKDF (reference sequence). The CDR3 extends over 14 amino acids. Here the CDR3 reads CATSQRVPGNEQFF. In nucleotides, the CDR3 is TGTGCCACCAGCCAGCGGGTTCCGGGCAATGAGCAGTTCTTC.

This clonotype came up a few times. The rearrangement links TRBV5-1 to TRBJ2-2; the match to TRBD2 covers 9 bases. J gave up 6 bases and V 3 bases, and 6 bases lay outside the gene matches. Germline V gene lookup returns CDR1 SGHRS and CDR2 YFSETQ. The CDR3 loop spans 15 amino acids. The CDR3 here is CASSSLTSGAGELFF. The CDR3 region has the DNA TGCGCCAGCAGCTCCCTGACTAGCGGCGCCGGGGAGCTGTTTTTT.